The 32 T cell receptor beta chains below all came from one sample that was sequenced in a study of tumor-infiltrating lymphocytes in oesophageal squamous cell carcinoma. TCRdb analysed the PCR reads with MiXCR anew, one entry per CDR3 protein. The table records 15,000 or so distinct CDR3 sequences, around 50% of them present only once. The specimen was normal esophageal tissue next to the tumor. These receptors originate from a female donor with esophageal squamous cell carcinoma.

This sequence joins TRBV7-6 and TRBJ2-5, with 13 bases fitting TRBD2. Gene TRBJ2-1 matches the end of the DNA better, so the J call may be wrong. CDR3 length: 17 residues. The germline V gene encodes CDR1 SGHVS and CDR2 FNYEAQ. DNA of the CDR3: TGTGCCAGCAGCCGGACTAGCGGGAGTCGTAACTACAATGAGCAGTTCTTC. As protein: CASSRTSGSRNYNEQFF.

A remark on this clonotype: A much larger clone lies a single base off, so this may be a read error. CDR3 sequence reads: CASRPGTGQDTQYF. CDR3 in DNA: TGTGCCAGCAGGCCGGGGACAGGACAAGATACCCAGTACTTC. The chain links TRBV12-3 or TRBV12-4 to TRBJ2-7, with 8 bases aligning to TRBD1. Germline trimming cut 6 bases from V and 10 bases from J; bases unmatched to any gene: 14. There are 14 residues in the CDR3.

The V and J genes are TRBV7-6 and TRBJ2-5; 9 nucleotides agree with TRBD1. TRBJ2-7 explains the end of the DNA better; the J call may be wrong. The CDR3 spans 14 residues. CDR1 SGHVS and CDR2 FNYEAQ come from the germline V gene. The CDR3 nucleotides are TGTGCCAGCAGCTTAGGGACAGGGGTAAGCGAGCAGTACTTC. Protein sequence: CASSLGTGVSEQYF.

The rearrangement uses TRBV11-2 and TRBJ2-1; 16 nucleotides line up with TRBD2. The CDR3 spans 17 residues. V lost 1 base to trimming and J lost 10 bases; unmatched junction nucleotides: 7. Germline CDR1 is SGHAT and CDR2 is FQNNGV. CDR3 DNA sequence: TGTGCCAGCAGCTTAGGAATGGGACTAGCGGGAGGGGGGGAGCAGTTCTTC. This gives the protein CASSLGMGLAGGGEQFF.

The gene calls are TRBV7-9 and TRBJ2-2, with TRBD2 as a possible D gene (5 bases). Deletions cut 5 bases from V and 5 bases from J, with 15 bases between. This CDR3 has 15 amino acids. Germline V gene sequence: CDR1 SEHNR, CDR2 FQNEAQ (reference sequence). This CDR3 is CASSPKTSGTGELFF. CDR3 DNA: TGTGCCAGCAGCCCTAAAACTAGTGGTACCGGGGAGCTGTTTTTT. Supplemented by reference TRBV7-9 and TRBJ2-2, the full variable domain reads DTGVSQNPRHKITKRGQNVTFRCDPISEHNRLYWYRQTLGQGPEFLTYFQNEAQLEKSRLLSDRFSAERPKGSFSTLEIQRTEQGDSAMYLCASSPKTSGTGELFFGEGSRLTVL.

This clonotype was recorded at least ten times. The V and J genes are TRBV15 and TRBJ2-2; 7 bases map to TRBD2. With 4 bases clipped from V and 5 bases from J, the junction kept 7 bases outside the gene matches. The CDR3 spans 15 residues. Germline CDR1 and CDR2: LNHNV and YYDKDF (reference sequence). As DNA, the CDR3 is TGTGCCACCAGCATTAGCGGGTTCTCTACCGGGGAGCTGTTTTTT. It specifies CATSISGFSTGELFF.

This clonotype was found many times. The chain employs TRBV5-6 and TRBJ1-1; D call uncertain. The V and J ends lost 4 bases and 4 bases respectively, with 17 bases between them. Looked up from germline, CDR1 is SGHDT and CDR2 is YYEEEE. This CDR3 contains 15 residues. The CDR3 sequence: CASSRVGSDRTEAFF. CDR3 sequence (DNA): TGTGCCAGCAGCCGCGTCGGGTCGGACCGCACTGAAGCTTTCTTT.

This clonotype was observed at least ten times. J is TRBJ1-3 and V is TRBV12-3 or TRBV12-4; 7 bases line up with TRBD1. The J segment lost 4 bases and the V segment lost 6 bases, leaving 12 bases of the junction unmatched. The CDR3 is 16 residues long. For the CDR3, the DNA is TGTGCCAGCAGAGTCAGGGGGGTAGTGAAAGGAAACACCATATATTTT. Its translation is CASRVRGVVKGNTIYF.

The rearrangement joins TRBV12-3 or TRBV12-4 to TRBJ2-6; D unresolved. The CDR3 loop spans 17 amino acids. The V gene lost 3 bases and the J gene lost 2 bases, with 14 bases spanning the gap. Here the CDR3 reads CASSFYRWAPGANVLTF. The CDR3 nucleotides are TGTGCCAGCAGTTTTTATCGGTGGGCCCCTGGGGCCAACGTCCTGACTTTC.

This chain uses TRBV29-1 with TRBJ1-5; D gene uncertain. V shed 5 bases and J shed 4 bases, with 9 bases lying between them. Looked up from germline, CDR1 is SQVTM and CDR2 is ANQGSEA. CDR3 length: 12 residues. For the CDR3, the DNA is TGCAGCGTTCAGTTAGGAAATCAGCCCCAGCATTTT. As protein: CSVQLGNQPQHF.

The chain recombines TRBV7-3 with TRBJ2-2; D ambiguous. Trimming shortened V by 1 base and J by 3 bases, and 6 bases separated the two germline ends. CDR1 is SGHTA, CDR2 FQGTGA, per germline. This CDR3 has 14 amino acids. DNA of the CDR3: TGTGCCAGCAGCTTAAACCAGTACACCGGGGAGCTGTTTTTT. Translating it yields CASSLNQYTGELFF.

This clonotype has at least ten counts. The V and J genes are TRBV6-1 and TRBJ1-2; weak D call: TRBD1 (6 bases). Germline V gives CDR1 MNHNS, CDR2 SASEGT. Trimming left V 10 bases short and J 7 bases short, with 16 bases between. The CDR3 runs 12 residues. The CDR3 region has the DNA TGTGCCAAAAAAACAGGGAACAGTGGCTACACCTTC. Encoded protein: CAKKTGNSGYTF.

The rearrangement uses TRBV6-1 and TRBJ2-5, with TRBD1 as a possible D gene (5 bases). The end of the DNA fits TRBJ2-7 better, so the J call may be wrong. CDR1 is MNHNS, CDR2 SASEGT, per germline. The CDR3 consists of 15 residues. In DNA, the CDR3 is TGTGCCAGCAGTGAACCAGGGATCCCGCCCTACGAGCAGTACTTC. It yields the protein CASSEPGIPPYEQYF.

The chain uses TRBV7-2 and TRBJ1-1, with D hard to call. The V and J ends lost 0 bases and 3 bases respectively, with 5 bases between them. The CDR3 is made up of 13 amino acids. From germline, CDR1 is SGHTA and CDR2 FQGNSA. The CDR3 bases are TGTGCCAGCAGCTTAGCGTCGGACACTGAAGCTTTCTTT. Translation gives CASSLASDTEAFF.

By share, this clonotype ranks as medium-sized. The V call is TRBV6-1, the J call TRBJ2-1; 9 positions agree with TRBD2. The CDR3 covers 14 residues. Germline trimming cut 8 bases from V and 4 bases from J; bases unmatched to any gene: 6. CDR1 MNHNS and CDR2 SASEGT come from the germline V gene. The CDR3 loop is CASGGGGEYNEQFF. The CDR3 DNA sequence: TGTGCCAGCGGAGGCGGGGGGGAGTACAATGAGCAGTTCTTC.

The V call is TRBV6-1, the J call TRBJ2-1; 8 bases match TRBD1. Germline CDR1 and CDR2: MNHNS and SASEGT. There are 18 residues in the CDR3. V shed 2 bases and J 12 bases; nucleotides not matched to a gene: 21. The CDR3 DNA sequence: TGTGCCAGCAGTGAATATTTTCTTCTGGCAGGGGGCCCAGATACGCAGTTCTTC. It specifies CASSEYFLLAGGPDTQFF.

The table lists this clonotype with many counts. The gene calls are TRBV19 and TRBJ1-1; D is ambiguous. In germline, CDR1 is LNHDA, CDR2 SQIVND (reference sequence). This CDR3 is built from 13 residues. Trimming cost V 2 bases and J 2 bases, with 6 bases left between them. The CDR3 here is CASSIYVNTEAFF. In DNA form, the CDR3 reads TGTGCCAGTAGTATATATGTCAACACTGAAGCTTTCTTT.

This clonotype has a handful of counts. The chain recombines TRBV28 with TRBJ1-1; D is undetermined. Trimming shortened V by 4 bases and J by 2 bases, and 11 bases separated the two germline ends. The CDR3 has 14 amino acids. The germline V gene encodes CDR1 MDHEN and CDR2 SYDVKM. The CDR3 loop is CASSSPAANTEAFF. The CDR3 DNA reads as TGTGCCAGCAGTTCCCCCGCAGCAAACACTGAAGCTTTCTTT.

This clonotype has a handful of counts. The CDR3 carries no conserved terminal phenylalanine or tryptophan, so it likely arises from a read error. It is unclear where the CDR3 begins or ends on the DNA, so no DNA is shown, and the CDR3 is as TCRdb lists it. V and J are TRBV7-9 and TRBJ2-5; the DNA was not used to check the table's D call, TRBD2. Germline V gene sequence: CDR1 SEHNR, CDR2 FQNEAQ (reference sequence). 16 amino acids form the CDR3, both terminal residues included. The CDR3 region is CASSTRGGGDTQYFGA.

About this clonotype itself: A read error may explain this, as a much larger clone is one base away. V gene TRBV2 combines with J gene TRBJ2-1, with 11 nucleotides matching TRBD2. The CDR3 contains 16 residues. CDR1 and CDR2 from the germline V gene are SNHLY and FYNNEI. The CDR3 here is CASSARLAGYYNVQFF. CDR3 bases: TGTGCCAGCAGTGCCCGACTAGCGGGATACTACAATGTGCAGTTCTTC.

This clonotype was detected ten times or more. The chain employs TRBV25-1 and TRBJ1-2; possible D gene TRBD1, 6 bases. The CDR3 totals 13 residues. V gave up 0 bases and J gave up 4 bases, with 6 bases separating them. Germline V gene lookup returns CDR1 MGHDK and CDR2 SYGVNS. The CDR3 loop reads CASSEYRGYGYTF. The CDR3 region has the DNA TGTGCCAGCAGTGAATACAGGGGCTATGGCTACACCTTC.

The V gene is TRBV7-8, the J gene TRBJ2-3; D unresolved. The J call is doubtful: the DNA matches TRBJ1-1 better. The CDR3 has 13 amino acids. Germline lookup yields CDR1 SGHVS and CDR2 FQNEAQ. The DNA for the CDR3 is TGTGCCAGCAGCTTAGAGTACGGGAATGAAGCTTTCTTT. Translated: CASSLEYGNEAFF.

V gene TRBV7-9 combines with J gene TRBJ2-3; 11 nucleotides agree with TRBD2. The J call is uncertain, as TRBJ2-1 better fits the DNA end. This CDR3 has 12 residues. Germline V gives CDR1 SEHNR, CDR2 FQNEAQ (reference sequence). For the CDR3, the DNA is TGTGCCAACGAGGGACTAGCGGTTGAGCAGTTCTTC. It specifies CANEGLAVEQFF.

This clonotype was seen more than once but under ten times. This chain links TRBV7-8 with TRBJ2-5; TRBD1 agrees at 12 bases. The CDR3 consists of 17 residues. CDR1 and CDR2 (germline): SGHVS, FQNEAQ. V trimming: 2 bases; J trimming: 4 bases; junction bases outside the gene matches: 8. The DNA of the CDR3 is TGTGCCAGCAGCTTACAGGGACAGGGGGCGCACGGAGAGACCCAGTACTTC. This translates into CASSLQGQGAHGETQYF.

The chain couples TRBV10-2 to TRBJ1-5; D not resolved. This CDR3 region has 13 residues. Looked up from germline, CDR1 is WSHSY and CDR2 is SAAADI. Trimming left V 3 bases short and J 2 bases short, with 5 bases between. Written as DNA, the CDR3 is TGCGCCAGCAGTGATTGGGGCAATCAGCCCCAGCATTTT. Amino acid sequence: CASSDWGNQPQHF.

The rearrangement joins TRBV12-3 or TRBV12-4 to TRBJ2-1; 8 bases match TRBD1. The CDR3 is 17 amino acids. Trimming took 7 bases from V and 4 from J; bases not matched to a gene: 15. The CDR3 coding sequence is TGTGCCAGCACCTCTCCCAAGCCCGGGACAGGATACAATGAGCAGTTCTTC. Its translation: CASTSPKPGTGYNEQFF.

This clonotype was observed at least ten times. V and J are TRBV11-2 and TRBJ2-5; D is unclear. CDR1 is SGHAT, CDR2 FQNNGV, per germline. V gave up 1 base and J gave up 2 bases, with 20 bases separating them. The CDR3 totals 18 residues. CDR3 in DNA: TGTGCCAGCAGCTTAGTGAGGCGAGGCGGCGAACTACAAGAGACCCAGTACTTC. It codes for CASSLVRRGGELQETQYF.

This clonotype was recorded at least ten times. The CDR3 here is CASSERQVGHTGELFF. The CDR3 DNA is TGTGCCAGCAGTGAAAGACAGGTCGGGCACACCGGGGAGCTGTTTTTT. The rearrangement uses TRBV2 and TRBJ2-2, with a tentative D call TRBD1 (6 bases). CDR1 and CDR2 from the germline V gene are SNHLY and FYNNEI. The CDR3 extends over 16 amino acids. Trimming removed 2 bases from V and 3 bases from J, with 13 bases in between.

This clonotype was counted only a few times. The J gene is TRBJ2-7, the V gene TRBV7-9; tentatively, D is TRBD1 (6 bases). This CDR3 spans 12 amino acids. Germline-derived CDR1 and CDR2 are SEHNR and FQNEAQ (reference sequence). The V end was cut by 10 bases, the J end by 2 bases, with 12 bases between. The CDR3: CATRDTPYEQYF. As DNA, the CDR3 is TGTGCCACCCGGGACACCCCCTACGAGCAGTACTTC.

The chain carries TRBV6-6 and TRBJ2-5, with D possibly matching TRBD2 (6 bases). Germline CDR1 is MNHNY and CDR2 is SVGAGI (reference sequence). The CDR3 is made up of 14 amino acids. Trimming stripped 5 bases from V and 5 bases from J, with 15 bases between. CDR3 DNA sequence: TGTGCCAGCAGTGGTGGTTGGGAGGTGGAGACCCAGTACTTC. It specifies CASSGGWEVETQYF.

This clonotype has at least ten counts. The CDR3 coding sequence is TGTGCCAGCAGCTTTCGCGGGAGAGGCCCAGATACGCAGTATTTT. Amino acids: CASSFRGRGPDTQYF. The chain carries TRBV7-8 and TRBJ2-3; TRBD2 matches at 7 bases. Germline V gene lookup returns CDR1 SGHVS and CDR2 FQNEAQ. J lost 4 bases, V lost 3 bases, and 7 bases had no gene match. This CDR3 contains 15 residues.

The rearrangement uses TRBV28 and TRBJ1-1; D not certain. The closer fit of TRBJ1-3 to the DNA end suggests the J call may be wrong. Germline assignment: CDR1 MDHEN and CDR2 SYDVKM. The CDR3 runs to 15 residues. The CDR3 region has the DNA TGTGCCAGCAGTAGAAGGGCAGGCTCCGGAAACACCATATATTTT. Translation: CASSRRAGSGNTIYF.